This entry lists 8 T cell receptor beta chains sequenced from one sample in a study of T cells in Graves' hyperthyroidism and ophthalmopathy. The CDR3 regions of TCR beta were amplified from RNA transcripts. The HTBI primer set drove a first-round RT-PCR of the TCR CDR3. In TCRdb, the multiplex PCR reads were re-called with MiXCR into one record per CDR3 protein. The repertoire consists of more than 550,000 distinct CDR3 sequences, with roughly 17% occurring once and the leading ten covering around 16%. Material for sequencing was blood. Source of these receptors: a man in his fifties or sixties with Graves' hyperthyroidism.

The chain recombines TRBV7-9 with TRBJ2-2, with TRBD2 matching 13 bases. Germline CDR1 is SEHNR and CDR2 is FQNEAQ (reference sequence). With 6 bases clipped from V and 1 base from J, the junction kept 8 bases outside the gene matches. This CDR3 has 18 residues. The CDR3 is CASSSRTSGSVNTGELFF. The CDR3 DNA follows: TGTGCCAGCAGTAGTAGGACTAGCGGGAGTGTGAACACCGGGGAGCTGTTTTTT. The full variable domain, with the rest looked up from reference TRBV7-9 and TRBJ2-2, is DTGVSQNPRHKITKRGQNVTFRCDPISEHNRLYWYRQTLGQGPEFLTYFQNEAQLEKSRLLSDRFSAERPKGSFSTLEIQRTEQGDSAMYLCASSSRTSGSVNTGELFFGEGSRLTVL.

This clonotype was seen repeatedly, ten times or more. The V gene is TRBV2, the J gene TRBJ2-5, with a possible D match to TRBD2 (5 bases). Per germline, CDR1 SNHLY and CDR2 FYNNEI. The CDR3 has 13 amino acids. Trimming removed 7 bases at V and 4 bases at J, with 13 bases between. CDR3 region: CASIPVAGETQYF. The CDR3 DNA is TGTGCCAGCATACCTGTGGCGGGAGAGACCCAGTACTTC.

This clonotype has at least ten counts. The genes are TRBV28 and TRBJ2-5; D is perhaps TRBD1 or TRBD2 (6 bases each). Looked up from germline, CDR1 is MDHEN and CDR2 is SYDVKM. The CDR3 has 16 residues. V gave up 6 bases and J gave up 1 base, with 18 bases separating them. In DNA, the CDR3 is TGTGCCAGCAGGCGTACGTATGGGGGGCCCCAAGAGACCCAGTACTTC. Translating it yields CASRRTYGGPQETQYF.

This rearrangement joins TRBV20-1 to TRBJ2-1; TRBD2 matches at 9 bases. The CDR3 sequence is 15 residues long. Trimming took 3 bases from V and 9 from J; bases not matched to a gene: 12. CDR1 and CDR2 (germline): DFQATT, SNEGSKA (reference sequence). This CDR3 reads CSARVTSGPDGEQFF. CDR3 in DNA: TGCAGTGCTAGGGTGACTAGCGGACCTGATGGTGAGCAGTTCTTC.

V and J are TRBV11-2 and TRBJ1-2, with a tentative D call TRBD1 (5 bases). V lost 5 bases, J lost 8 bases, and 27 bases lay in between. The CDR3 is made up of 17 amino acids. Per the germline V gene, CDR1 is SGHAT and CDR2 is FQNNGV. The CDR3 spells CASSPLKQGTQLVGYTF. The CDR3 DNA reads as TGTGCCAGCAGCCCACTTAAGCAGGGCACTCAATTAGTCGGCTACACCTTC.

The chain uses TRBV20-1 and TRBJ2-7; 7 nucleotides agree with TRBD1. Germline loops: CDR1 DFQATT, CDR2 SNEGSKA (reference sequence). Losses at the gene ends were 5 bases for V and 4 bases for J; bases not matched to a gene: 14. The CDR3 contains 15 residues. The DNA for the CDR3 is TGCAGTGCTCCTCTCCGAGGCGAGGGGGCATACGAGCAGTACTTC. This codes for CSAPLRGEGAYEQYF.

This clonotype was observed many times. The J gene is TRBJ2-1, the V gene TRBV11-2; D uncertain. From germline, CDR1 is SGHAT and CDR2 FQNNGV. V was cut by 8 bases and J by 0 bases, with 14 bases left in between. The CDR3 spans 15 residues. CDR3 residues: CASELKAASYNEQFF. CDR3 DNA: TGTGCCAGCGAGCTTAAGGCGGCCTCCTACAATGAGCAGTTCTTC.

The rearrangement links TRBV18 to TRBJ2-3; D not resolved. This CDR3 contains 13 residues. V was pared by 4 bases and J by 0 bases, with 5 bases between. The germline CDR1 and CDR2 sequences are KGHSH and LQKENI. This CDR3 is CASSQPSTDTQYF. DNA of the CDR3: TGTGCCAGCTCACAACCCAGCACAGATACGCAGTATTTT.